This T cell receptor beta chain was identified during a study of PD-1 blockade in mismatch repair-deficient tumors (dated by TCRdb to 2016 to 2017). For the study in its entirety: Between September 2013 and September 2016, 86 consecutive patients with about 12 mismatch repair-deficient cancer types, all previously treated and progressing, were enrolled in the trial. Deep sequencing of TCR CDR3 regions was used to track tumor-associated T cell clones in peripheral blood of patients responding to PD-1 blockade. The paper's findings and limits, for the study overall: After pembrolizumab, tumor-resident clones, which were often undetectable in blood before treatment, expanded rapidly and then contracted, generally ahead of radiologic responses.

Remarks on this clone: Its antigen is not yet known. No base quality values were provided; no much bigger clone lies one nucleotide off.

For every enrolled patient, mismatch repair deficiency was confirmed by either polymerase chain reaction or immunohistochemistry. TCR sequencing was performed for a few patients who responded to pembrolizumab therapy. Pembrolizumab PD-1 blockade was prospectively tested in advanced mismatch repair-deficient cancers, regardless of tissue of origin, in the phase II trial. Peripheral blood T cell samples were serially collected before and at multiple times after PD-1 blockade was started. The timing of each blood sample was reported as weeks after the first dose of pembrolizumab. Compared with germline, V lacks 8 bases and J lacks 2 bases; bases without a gene match: 10. The CDR1 and CDR2 encoded by the germline V gene are SGDLS and YYNGEE. Counted from cysteine to phenylalanine, this CDR3 has 15 amino acids. The read is trimmed to its CDR3 DNA, 45 bases read in frame from base 1. The library was built by means of the immunoSEQ multiplex PCR assay. In TCRdb, the immuneACCESS table is reduced to in-frame sequences with V and J assigned. These tables do not hold every clone; where another copy was compared, an unresolved V gene accounts for under half, and the others remain unexplained. This sample holds about 9,400 clones; about 85% were observed only once. The ten largest make up about 0.97% of the sample.

This sequence originates from an adult with mismatch repair-deficient cancer. Sample: PBMCs, taken approximately 49 weeks after starting pembrolizumab. This chain joins TRBV9 to TRBJ1-5; a stretch of 7 junction bases matches TRBD1. The nucleotides are TGTGCCAGTACTCCTACCGGGACAGGCAATCAGCCCCAGCATTTT. It encodes CASTPTGTGNQPQHF.